The clone carrying this T cell receptor (beta chain) was counted many times. Its antigen remains unidentified. This sample stems from a study of regulatory T cells in long-lasting Graves disease. Study-level information: The definition of persistent Graves' disease was over 5 years of antithyroid drugs with positive TSH receptor antibodies. General study points: Possibly, accuracy suffered from the small sample size. Persistent patients had more shared public clonotypes (approximately 2,700) than new patients (about 900). Study was limited to peripheral blood, excluding thyroid tissue.

V lost 7 bases and J lost 5; bases outside the gene matches: 7. CDR1 and CDR2 (germline): SQVTM, ANQGSEA. The CDR3 sequence is 13 residues long. Arm-PCR of CDR3 regions and iRepertoire HTBI primers were the basis on which TCR beta libraries were built. One entry per CDR3 protein results from TCRdb running MiXCR on the multiplex PCR reads. The sample shows under 500,000 distinct CDR3 sequences, roughly 20% of them seen only once. Time point meaning: persistent/refractory GD, antithyroid drugs over 5 years with positive TRAb. Isolated PBMC RNA provided the starting material for the TCR library. The material was peripheral blood mononuclear cells (PBMCs), obtained when the disease was refractory, from a patient treated with antithyroid drugs. The receptor was derived from a female donor with Graves disease. This sequence joins TRBV29-1 and TRBJ2-5; 10 bases fit TRBD2. Written as DNA, the CDR3 is TGCAGCGAGAGGACTAGCGGACGGGAGACCCAGTACTTC. Translation: CSERTSGRETQYF.